The clone carrying this T cell receptor (beta chain) was recorded once. Its specificity is unknown. The record originates from a study of response to subunit inactivated influenza vaccine. The CDR3 totals 14 residues. The germline V and J ends were trimmed by 5 bases and 7 bases, with 15 bases remaining between them. Germline loops: CDR1 MNHEY, CDR2 SVGEGT. One entry per CDR3 protein, called by TCRdb with MiXCR from the RT-PCR reads. The top ten hold around 13% of the sample, which has 540,000 or so distinct CDR3 sequences, 10% to 15% seen once. Points from the study as a whole: Few new T cells, the authors suggested, are recruited by each seasonal influenza vaccination.

V usage is TRBV6-2 or TRBV6-3 and J usage is TRBJ2-1, with D perhaps matching TRBD2 (5 bases). The sequence came from a middle-aged man who received an inactivated influenza vaccine. This sample comprised PBMCs from blood, obtained 45 days after vaccination. CDR3: CASSNRTGRNEQFF. The CDR3, as DNA: TGTGCCAGCAGTAACCGGACTGGCCGGAATGAGCAGTTCTTC.